This T cell receptor beta chain emerged from a study of OX40 agonist ivuxolimab in advanced cancers. For the study at large: Previous treatment with anti-PD-1, anti-PD-L1 or anti-CTLA-4 therapy was allowed; more than 35% had received some.

Comment on this clone: Its antigen is not known. The same CDR3 also results from other DNA sequences found in this sample.

Only in-frame clones appear in the TCRdb table, and some are missing; sequencing was by immunoSEQ multiplex PCR. The sample yields under 85,000 clones, more than 70% seen once. Findings and limits, study-wide: Averaging showed that CD8+ T cells had more expanded clones than CD4+ did.

The CDR3 is 15 amino acids. Trimming took off 0 bases at V and 4 bases at J, with 10 bases between the two ends. Germline V gives CDR1 MNHEY, CDR2 SVGAGI. V gene TRBV6-5 combines with J gene TRBJ1-3, with a weak D call TRBD1 (5 bases). Material: CD4+ or CD8+ T cells sorted from blood, obtained in a trial of the OX40 agonist ivuxolimab. This TCR was sampled from an adult with an advanced solid tumor such as melanoma, head and neck, liver or kidney cancer. CDR3 region: CASSYSEGSGNTIYF. CDR3 bases: TGTGCCAGCAGTTACTCTGAGGGGTCCGGAAACACCATATATTTT.